This T cell receptor (beta chain) is drawn from a study of blood T cell repertoires in COVID-19. TCRdb's table, derived via immunoSEQ multiplex PCR, lists solely in-frame clones and lacks some. Here the sample spans 250,000 to 300,000 clones, almost 85% being singletons. CDR3 length: 15 amino acids. Germline loops: CDR1 SGHAT, CDR2 FQNNGV. This clone turned up a few times. A junction boundary mismatches the germline segment, possibly from a read error. Sequencing was performed on peripheral blood. The chain joins TRBV11-2 to TRBJ1-5, with no clear D. The TCR was taken from a man aged 45-60 years with active or convalescent COVID-19. DNA for the CDR3: TGTGCCAGCAGCCTAGACGGGTCTAGCAATCAGCCCCAGCATTTT. This sequence encodes CASSLDGSSNQPQHF.